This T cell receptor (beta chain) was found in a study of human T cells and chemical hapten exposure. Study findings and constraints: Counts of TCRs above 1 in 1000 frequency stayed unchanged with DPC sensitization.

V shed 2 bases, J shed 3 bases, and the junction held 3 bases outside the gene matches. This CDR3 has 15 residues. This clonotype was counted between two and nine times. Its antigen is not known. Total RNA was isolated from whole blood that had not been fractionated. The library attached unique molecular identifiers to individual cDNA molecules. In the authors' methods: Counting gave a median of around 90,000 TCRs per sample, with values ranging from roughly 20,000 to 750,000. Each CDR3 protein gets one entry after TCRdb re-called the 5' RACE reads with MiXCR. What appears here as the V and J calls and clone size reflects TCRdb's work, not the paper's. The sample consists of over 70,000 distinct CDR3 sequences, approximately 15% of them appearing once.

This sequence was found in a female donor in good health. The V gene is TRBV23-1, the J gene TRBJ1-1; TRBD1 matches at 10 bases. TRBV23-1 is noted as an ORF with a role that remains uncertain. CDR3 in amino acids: CASSQGQGVDTEAFF. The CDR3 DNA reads TGCGCCAGCAGTCAAGGACAGGGGGTGGACACTGAAGCTTTCTTT.